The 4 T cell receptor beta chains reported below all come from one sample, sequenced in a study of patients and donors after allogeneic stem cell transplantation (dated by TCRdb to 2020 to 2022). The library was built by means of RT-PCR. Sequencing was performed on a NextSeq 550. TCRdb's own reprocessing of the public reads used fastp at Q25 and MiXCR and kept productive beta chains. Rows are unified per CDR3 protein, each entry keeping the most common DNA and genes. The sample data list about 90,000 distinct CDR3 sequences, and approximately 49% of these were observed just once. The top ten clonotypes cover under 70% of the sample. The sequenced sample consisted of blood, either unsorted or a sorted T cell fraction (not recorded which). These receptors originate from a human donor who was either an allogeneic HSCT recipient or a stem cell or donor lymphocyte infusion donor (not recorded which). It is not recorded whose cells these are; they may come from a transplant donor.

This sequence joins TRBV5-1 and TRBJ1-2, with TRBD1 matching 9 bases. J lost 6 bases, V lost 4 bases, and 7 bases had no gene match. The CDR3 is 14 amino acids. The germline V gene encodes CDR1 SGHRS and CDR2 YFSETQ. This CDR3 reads CASSQGQGADGYTF. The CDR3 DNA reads TGCGCCAGCAGCCAGGGACAGGGCGCGGATGGCTACACCTTC.

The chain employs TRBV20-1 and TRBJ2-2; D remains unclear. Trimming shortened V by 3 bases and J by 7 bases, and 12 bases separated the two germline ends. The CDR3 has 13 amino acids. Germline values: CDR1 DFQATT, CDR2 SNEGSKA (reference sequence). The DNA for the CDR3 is TGCAGTGCTAGTGTTGACCCCAACGGGGAGCTGTTTTTT. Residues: CSASVDPNGELFF.

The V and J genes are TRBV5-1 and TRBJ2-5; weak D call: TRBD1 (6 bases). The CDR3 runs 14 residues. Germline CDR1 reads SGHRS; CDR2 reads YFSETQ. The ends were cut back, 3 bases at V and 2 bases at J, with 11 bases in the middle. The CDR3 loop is CASSSGTSQETQYF. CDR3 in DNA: TGCGCCAGCAGCTCCGGGACATCTCAAGAGACCCAGTACTTC.

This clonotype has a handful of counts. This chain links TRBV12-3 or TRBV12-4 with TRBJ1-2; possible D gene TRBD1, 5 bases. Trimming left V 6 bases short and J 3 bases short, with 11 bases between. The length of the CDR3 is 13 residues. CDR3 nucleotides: TGTGCCAGCAGCCCCGACAGATACTATGGCTACACCTTC. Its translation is CASSPDRYYGYTF.